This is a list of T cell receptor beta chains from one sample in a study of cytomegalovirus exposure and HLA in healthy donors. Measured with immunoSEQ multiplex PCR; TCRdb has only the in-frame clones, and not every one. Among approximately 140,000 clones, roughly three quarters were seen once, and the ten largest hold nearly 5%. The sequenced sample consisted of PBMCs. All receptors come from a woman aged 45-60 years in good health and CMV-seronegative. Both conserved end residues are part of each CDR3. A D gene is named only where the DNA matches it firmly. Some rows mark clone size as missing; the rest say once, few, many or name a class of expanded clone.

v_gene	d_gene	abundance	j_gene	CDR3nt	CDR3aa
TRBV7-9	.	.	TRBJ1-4	TGTGCCAGCAGCTTAGGGGGCTGGGAAAAACTGTTTTTT	CASSLGGWEKLFF
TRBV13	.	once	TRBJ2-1	TGTGCCAGCAGCTTATTTGGGGAGGAGAGCTCCTACAATGAGCAGTTCTTC	CASSLFGEESSYNEQFF
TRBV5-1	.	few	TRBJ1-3	TGCGCCAGCAGCTTTCTACAGGGTGGAAACACCATATATTTT	CASSFLQGGNTIYF
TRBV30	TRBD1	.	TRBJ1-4	TGTGCCTGGAGTGTACAAGGGACAGGGGGTAATGAAAAACTGTTTTTT	CAWSVQGTGGNEKLFF
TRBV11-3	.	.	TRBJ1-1	TGTGCCAGCAGCTTAGAGGGCGACACTGAAGCTTTCTTT	CASSLEGDTEAFF
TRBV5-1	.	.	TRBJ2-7	TGCGCCAGCAGCATCCAGGAGGGCCCCTACGAGCAGTACTTC	CASSIQEGPYEQYF
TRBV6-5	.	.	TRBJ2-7	TGTGCCAGCAGTTCGACAGTCATTTACGAGCAGTACTTC	CASSSTVIYEQYF
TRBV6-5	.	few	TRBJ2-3	TGTGCCAGCAGTTATATAGATACGCAGTATTTT	CASSYIDTQYF
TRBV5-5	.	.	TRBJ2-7	TGTGCCAGCAGCTTGCAATCTACAGGCCCCTACGAGCAGTACTTC	CASSLQSTGPYEQYF
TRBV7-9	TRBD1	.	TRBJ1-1	TGTGCCAGCAGCTCCCCAACAGGGGATTTGTCCCAAGCTTTCTTT	CASSSPTGDLSQAFF
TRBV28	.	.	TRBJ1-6	TGTGCCAGCGGTAACCGGGGATTAAGTTCACCCCTCCACTTT	CASGNRGLSSPLHF
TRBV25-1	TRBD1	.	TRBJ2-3	TGTGCCAGCACCACGCTGGGACAGTTTACTACGCAGTATTTT	CASTTLGQFTTQYF
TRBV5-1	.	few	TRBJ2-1	TGCGCCAGCAGCCCGGTGAATACGGCTAGCAGGTCCAATGAGCAGTTCTTC	CASSPVNTASRSNEQFF
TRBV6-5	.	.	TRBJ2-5	TGTGCCAGCAGTCCCCCCGGGACAAGACAAGAGACCCAGTACTTC	CASSPPGTRQETQYF
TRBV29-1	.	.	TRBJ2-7	TGCAGCGTTCTCGAGGCAGGGCCCGAGCAGTACTTC	CSVLEAGPEQYF
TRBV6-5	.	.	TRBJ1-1	TGTGCCAGCAGGGGGAGCTCTAGCACTGAAGCTTTCTTT	CASRGSSSTEAFF
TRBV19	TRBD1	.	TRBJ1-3	TGTGCCAGTAAAACCCAACAGGGGGGGTTCTCTGGAAACACCATATATTTT	CASKTQQGGFSGNTIYF
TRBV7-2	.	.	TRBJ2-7	TGTGCCAGCAGCTTTGACGGGGGGCCTTTCTACGAGCAGTACTTC	CASSFDGGPFYEQYF
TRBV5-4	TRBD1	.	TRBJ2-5	TGTGCCAGCAGCGTACCGGGACAGGGAGAGACCCAGTACTTC	CASSVPGQGETQYF
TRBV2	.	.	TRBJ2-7	TGTGCCAGCAGCCTTCTCAAAACGGCAGGGCACGAGCAGTACTTC	CASSLLKTAGHEQYF
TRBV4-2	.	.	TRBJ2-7	TGTGCCAGCAGCCAAAGTTCTGACAGCAGCTCCTACGAGCAGTACTTC	CASSQSSDSSSYEQYF
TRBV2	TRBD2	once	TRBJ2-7	TGTGCCAGCATCTCGGGGGGGCCCTACGAGCAGTACTTC	CASISGGPYEQYF
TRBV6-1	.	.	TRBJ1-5	TGTGCCAGCAGTGGACGTCAGGGATACAATCAGCCCCAGCATTTT	CASSGRQGYNQPQHF
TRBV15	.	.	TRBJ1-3	TGTGCCACCAGCAGCCTCCGGACAGCAGCTGGAAACACCATATATTTT	CATSSLRTAAGNTIYF
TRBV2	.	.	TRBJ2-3	TGTGCCAGCAGGACAAATCAAGCTACAGATACGCAGTATTTT	CASRTNQATDTQYF
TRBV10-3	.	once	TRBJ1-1	TGTGCCATCAGATTCGGTGGTTCGGACACTGAAGCTTTCTTT	CAIRFGGSDTEAFF
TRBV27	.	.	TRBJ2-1	TGTGCCAGCAGTGTAGACCGAGGGAATGAGCAGTTCTTC	CASSVDRGNEQFF
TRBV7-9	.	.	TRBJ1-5	TGTGCCAGCAGCTTACTGGAGGGTCAGCCCCAGCATTTT	CASSLLEGQPQHF
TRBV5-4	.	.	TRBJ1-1	TGTGCCAGCAGCCCCGTTAACAGGCTTGGGAACACTGAAGCTTTCTTT	CASSPVNRLGNTEAFF
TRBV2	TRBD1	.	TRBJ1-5	TGTGCCAGCAGGCCCCGACAGGGGAGCAATCAGCCCCAGCATTTT	CASRPRQGSNQPQHF
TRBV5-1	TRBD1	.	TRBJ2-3	TGCGCCAGCAGCTTGCAGGGGGCGGGAGATACGCAGTATTTT	CASSLQGAGDTQYF
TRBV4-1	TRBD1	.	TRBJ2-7	TGCGCCAGCAGCCAAGACCCTAAGGGGGCAGTGGACGAGCAGTACTTC	CASSQDPKGAVDEQYF
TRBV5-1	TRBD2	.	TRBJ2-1	TGCGCCAGCAGCTGGCGGGGAGGGCCCAATGAGCAGTTCTTC	CASSWRGGPNEQFF
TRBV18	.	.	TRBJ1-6	TGTGCCAGCTCACCATCCGGGAACAATTCACCCCTCCACTTT	CASSPSGNNSPLHF
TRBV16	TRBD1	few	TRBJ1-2	TGTGCCAGCAGCCAATCTGTGGAGGGGGCGAGTGGCTACACCTTC	CASSQSVEGASGYTF
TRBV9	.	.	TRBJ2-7	TGTGCCAGCAGCGTAGGACAGGACCCCTACGAGCAGTACTTC	CASSVGQDPYEQYF
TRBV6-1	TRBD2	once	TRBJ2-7	TGTGCCAGCAGTCGACTAGCGGGGAACTCGGACGAGCAGTACTTC	CASSRLAGNSDEQYF
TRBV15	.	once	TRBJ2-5	TGTGCCACCAGCAGAGATGGGCTGGGGGCAGGGAAGACCCAGTACTTC	CATSRDGLGAGKTQYF
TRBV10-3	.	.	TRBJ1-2	TGTGCACCCAGGGTGGGGGGAGTCACTGGCTACACCTTC	CAPRVGGVTGYTF
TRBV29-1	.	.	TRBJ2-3	TGCAGCGTTGAACCTTTACAGGGTGACACAGATACGCAGTATTTT	CSVEPLQGDTDTQYF
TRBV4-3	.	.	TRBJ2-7	TGCGCCAGCAGACCCGCGGGTTACGAGCAGTACTTC	CASRPAGYEQYF
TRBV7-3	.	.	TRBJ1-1	TGTGCCAGCAGCTTGACTAACAGGGAAGAAGCTTTCTTT	CASSLTNREEAFF
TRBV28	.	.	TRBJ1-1	TGTGCCAGCAGATCATTTAATGACAGGAACACTGAAGCTTTCTTT	CASRSFNDRNTEAFF
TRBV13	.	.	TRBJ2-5	TGTGCCAGCAGCTTATTTCAGGGAGAGACCCAGTACTTC	CASSLFQGETQYF
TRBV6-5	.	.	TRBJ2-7	TGTGCCAGCAGTTACTCAAGAGAGTCCTACGAGCAGTACTTC	CASSYSRESYEQYF
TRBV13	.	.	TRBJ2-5	TGTGCCAGCAGCTTAGGAGTACAGGAGCAGTACTTC	CASSLGVQEQYF
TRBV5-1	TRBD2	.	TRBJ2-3	TGCGCCAGCAGCTTAGGCCTAGCGGCCGACACAGATACGCAGTATTTT	CASSLGLAADTDTQYF
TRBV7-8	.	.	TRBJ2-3	TGTGCCAGCAGCTTTAGACTAACAGACACAGATACGCAGTATTTT	CASSFRLTDTDTQYF
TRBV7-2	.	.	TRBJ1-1	TGTGCCAGCAGCTTTCCCGAACGCAGGGCCGCTTTCTTT	CASSFPERRAAFF
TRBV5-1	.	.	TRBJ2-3	TGCGCCAGCAGCTTGACTACCGGCACAGATACGCAGTATTTT	CASSLTTGTDTQYF
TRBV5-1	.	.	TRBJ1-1	TGCGCCAGCAGCTTGGCCGGGGGGGGGCTGAACACTGAAGCTTTCTTT	CASSLAGGGLNTEAFF
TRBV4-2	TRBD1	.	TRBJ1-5	TGTGCCAGCAGCCAAGACGGACAGGCTAATCAGCCCCAGCATTTT	CASSQDGQANQPQHF
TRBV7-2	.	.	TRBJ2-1	TGTGCCAGCAGCGCGGCGGGGACTTACAATGAGCAGTTCTTC	CASSAAGTYNEQFF
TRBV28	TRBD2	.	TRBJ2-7	TGTGCCAGCAGCTCGGGGGGACTCTCCTACGAGCAGTACTTC	CASSSGGLSYEQYF
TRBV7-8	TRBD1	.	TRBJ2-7	TGTGCCAGCAGCCTGAGACAGGGCAACTCCTACGAGCAGTACTTC	CASSLRQGNSYEQYF